A selection of T cell receptor beta chains follows, all from one sample in a study of blood T cell repertoires in COVID-19. Clones were sequenced by immunoSEQ multiplex PCR, and TCRdb holds only the in-frame ones, with some missing. This table has approximately 70,000 clones, 88% appearing once. Input material: peripheral blood. The source of these receptors is a woman aged 55 to 70 with acute or convalescent COVID-19. The CDR3 runs from the conserved cysteine through the conserved F or W. Each record gives: CDR3 DNA, CDR3 protein, clone size, D gene, J gene, V gene. A D gene is named only where the DNA matches it firmly. Expanded clones get a size class; other rows say once, few or many, or leave the size out.

CDR3 DNA: TGTGCCAGCAGCATACAGGGCAATCAGCCCCAGCATTTT
CDR3 protein: CASSIQGNQPQHF
clone size: -
D gene: -
J gene: TRBJ1-5
V gene: TRBV28

CDR3 DNA: TGTGCCTCCCTTGGTAGTCCCTATAATTCACCCCTCCACTTT
CDR3 protein: CASLGSPYNSPLHF
clone size: -
D gene: -
J gene: TRBJ1-6
V gene: TRBV2

CDR3 DNA: TGTGCCAGCAGCTTGCGGGGGAGGGAACAAGAGACCCAGTACTTC
CDR3 protein: CASSLRGREQETQYF
clone size: -
D gene: TRBD2
J gene: TRBJ2-5
V gene: TRBV11-3

CDR3 DNA: TGTGCCAGCAGCTTAGCACAGACAAATCAGCCCCAGCATTTT
CDR3 protein: CASSLAQTNQPQHF
clone size: few
D gene: -
J gene: TRBJ1-5
V gene: TRBV7-8

CDR3 DNA: TGTGCCAGCAGCCCAGGGACAGCCACCGGGGAGCTGTTTTTT
CDR3 protein: CASSPGTATGELFF
clone size: -
D gene: TRBD1
J gene: TRBJ2-2
V gene: TRBV7-9

CDR3 DNA: TGCGCCAGCAGCTTGTTCGCGGGGTCGAACACTGAAGCTTTCTTT
CDR3 protein: CASSLFAGSNTEAFF
clone size: once
D gene: -
J gene: TRBJ1-1
V gene: TRBV5-1

CDR3 DNA: TGTGCCAGCGCCCCGGACAGGGGCTATGGCTACACCTTC
CDR3 protein: CASAPDRGYGYTF
clone size: -
D gene: TRBD1
J gene: TRBJ1-2
V gene: TRBV19

CDR3 DNA: TGTGCCAGTAGGAGACAGAATCAGCCCCAGCATTTT
CDR3 protein: CASRRQNQPQHF
clone size: -
D gene: -
J gene: TRBJ1-5
V gene: TRBV19

CDR3 DNA: TGTGCCAGCAGTTTCTCGGGGGGCAGAAAACGGCAGTTCTTC
CDR3 protein: CASSFSGGRKRQFF
clone size: once
D gene: -
J gene: TRBJ2-1
V gene: TRBV27

CDR3 DNA: TGTGCCAGCAGCCCTGCCTTCAGACCGGAGCAGCCCCAGCATTTT
CDR3 protein: CASSPAFRPEQPQHF
clone size: -
D gene: -
J gene: TRBJ1-5
V gene: TRBV5-8

CDR3 DNA: TGCGCCAGCAGTAAGGGTGTCGCAGGGCCTTATGGCTACACCTTC
CDR3 protein: CASSKGVAGPYGYTF
clone size: -
D gene: -
J gene: TRBJ1-2
V gene: TRBV5-1

CDR3 DNA: TGCGCCAGCAGCCCCGGACTAGCGGGGGGGGGCGCAGATACGCAGTATTTT
CDR3 protein: CASSPGLAGGGADTQYF
clone size: -
D gene: TRBD2
J gene: TRBJ2-3
V gene: TRBV5-1

CDR3 DNA: TGTGCCAGCAGTACGGGGACCGGGGAGCTGTTTTTT
CDR3 protein: CASSTGTGELFF
clone size: -
D gene: -
J gene: TRBJ2-2
V gene: TRBV28

CDR3 DNA: TGTGCCAGTACCGGGGAAGGCGGAAACACCATATATTTT
CDR3 protein: CASTGEGGNTIYF
clone size: -
D gene: -
J gene: TRBJ1-3
V gene: TRBV19

CDR3 DNA: TGTGCCAGCAGCCACAACCGGGACTTCTATAATTCACCCCTCCACTTT
CDR3 protein: CASSHNRDFYNSPLHF
clone size: -
D gene: -
J gene: TRBJ1-6
V gene: TRBV3-1/TRBV3-2

CDR3 DNA: TGTGCCAGCACTGGGGGGGGATTGACGAAGAACACTGAAGCTTTCTTT
CDR3 protein: CASTGGGLTKNTEAFF
clone size: -
D gene: -
J gene: TRBJ1-1
V gene: TRBV25-1

CDR3 DNA: TGTGCCAGCAGCTTAGTGTTTACACGGACAGGGGGCACAGATACGCAGTATTTT
CDR3 protein: CASSLVFTRTGGTDTQYF
clone size: -
D gene: TRBD1
J gene: TRBJ2-3
V gene: TRBV7-2